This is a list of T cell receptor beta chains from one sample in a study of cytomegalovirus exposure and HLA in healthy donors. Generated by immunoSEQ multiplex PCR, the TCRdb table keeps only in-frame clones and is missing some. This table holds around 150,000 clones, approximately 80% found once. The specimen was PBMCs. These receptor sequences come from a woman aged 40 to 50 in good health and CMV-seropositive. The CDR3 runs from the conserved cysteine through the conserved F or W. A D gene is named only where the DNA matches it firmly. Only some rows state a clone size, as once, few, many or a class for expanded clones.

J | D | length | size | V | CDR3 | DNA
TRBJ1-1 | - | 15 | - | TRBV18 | CASSPFAGSNTEAFF | TGTGCCAGCTCACCATTCGCAGGGTCGAACACTGAAGCTTTCTTT
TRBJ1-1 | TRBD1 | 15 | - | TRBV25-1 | CASSGLDRGYTEAFF | TGTGCCAGCAGTGGCTTAGACAGGGGTTACACTGAAGCTTTCTTT
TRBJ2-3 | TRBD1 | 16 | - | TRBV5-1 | CASSDQPGQGADTQYF | TGCGCCAGCAGCGATCAACCGGGACAGGGTGCAGATACGCAGTATTTT
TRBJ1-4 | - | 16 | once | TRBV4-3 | CASSQGAQGRFEKLFF | TGCGCCAGCAGCCAAGGGGCCCAGGGCAGGTTCGAAAAACTGTTTTTT
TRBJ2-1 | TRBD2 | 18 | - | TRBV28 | CASSTPLGGGASYNEQFF | TGTGCCAGCAGCACCCCCCTCGGCGGGGGGGCCTCCTACAATGAGCAGTTCTTC
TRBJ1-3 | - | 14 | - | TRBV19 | CASSILYSGNTIYF | TGTGCCAGTAGTATCTTATACTCTGGAAACACCATATATTTT
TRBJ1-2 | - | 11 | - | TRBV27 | CASSGLRGYTF | TGTGCCAGCTCAGGGTTGAGAGGCTACACCTTC
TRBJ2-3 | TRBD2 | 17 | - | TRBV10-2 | CASSESLLAEGTDTQYF | TGCGCCAGCAGTGAGTCTTTACTAGCGGAGGGCACAGATACGCAGTATTTT
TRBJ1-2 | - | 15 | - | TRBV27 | CASSFVGVGNYGYTF | TGTGCCAGCAGTTTCGTAGGGGTGGGTAACTATGGCTACACCTTC
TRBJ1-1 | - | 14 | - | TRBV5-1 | CASSPDSLNTEAFF | TGCGCCAGCAGCCCGGACAGCTTGAACACTGAAGCTTTCTTT
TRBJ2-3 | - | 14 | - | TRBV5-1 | CASSLGAEGDTQYF | TGCGCCAGCAGCTTAGGTGCAGAGGGAGATACGCAGTATTTT
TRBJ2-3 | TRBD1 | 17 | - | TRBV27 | CASSLLPHRGRADTQYF | TGTGCCAGCAGTTTGCTCCCACACAGGGGGCGCGCAGATACGCAGTATTTT
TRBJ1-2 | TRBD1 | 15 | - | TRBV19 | CASSSPGQGLGGYTF | TGTGCCAGTAGTAGTCCGGGACAGGGCCTCGGAGGCTACACCTTC
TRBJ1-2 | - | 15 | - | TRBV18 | CASSPTENLNYGYTF | TGTGCCAGCTCACCTACAGAGAACCTTAACTATGGCTACACCTTC
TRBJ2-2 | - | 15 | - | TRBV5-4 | CASSLDTLNTGELFF | TGTGCCAGCAGCTTGGACACCTTGAACACCGGGGAGCTGTTTTTT
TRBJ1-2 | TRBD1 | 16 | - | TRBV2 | CASSAYWTGEGSGYTF | TGTGCCAGCAGTGCCTATTGGACAGGGGAGGGAAGTGGCTACACCTTC
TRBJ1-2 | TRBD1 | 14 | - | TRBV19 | CASRRMGQGNGYTF | TGTGCCAGTAGAAGAATGGGACAGGGAAATGGCTACACCTTC
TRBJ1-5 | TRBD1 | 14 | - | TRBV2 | CASVGQGAVQPQHF | TGTGCCAGCGTCGGACAGGGGGCGGTTCAGCCCCAGCATTTT
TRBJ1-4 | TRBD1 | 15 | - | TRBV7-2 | CASSLNRGPNEKLFF | TGTGCCAGCAGCTTAAACAGGGGTCCTAATGAAAAACTGTTTTTT
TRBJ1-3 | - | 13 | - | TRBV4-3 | CASGGSSGNTIYF | TGCGCCAGCGGAGGGAGCTCTGGAAACACCATATATTTT
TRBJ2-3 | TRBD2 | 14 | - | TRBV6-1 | CASSLGLDADTQYF | TGTGCCAGCAGTCTCGGACTAGACGCAGATACGCAGTATTTT
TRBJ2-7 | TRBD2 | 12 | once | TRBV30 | CAWTSGVSEQYF | TGTGCCTGGACCAGCGGGGTCAGCGAGCAGTACTTC
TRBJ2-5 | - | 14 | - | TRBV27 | CASSATGSQETQYF | TGTGCCAGCAGTGCTACAGGGTCCCAAGAGACCCAGTACTTC
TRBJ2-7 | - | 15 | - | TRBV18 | CASSPQGFKTYEQYF | TGTGCCAGCTCACCACAGGGGTTTAAAACCTACGAGCAGTACTTC
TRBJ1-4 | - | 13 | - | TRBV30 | CAWNSATNEKLFF | TGTGCCTGGAATAGCGCCACAAATGAAAAACTGTTTTTT
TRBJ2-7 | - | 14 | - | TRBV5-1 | CASSFDRSSYEQYF | TGCGCCAGCAGCTTCGACAGGTCCTCCTACGAGCAGTACTTC
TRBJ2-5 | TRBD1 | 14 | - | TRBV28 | CASSSDRGGETQYF | TGTGCCAGCAGTTCGGACAGGGGTGGTGAGACCCAGTACTTC
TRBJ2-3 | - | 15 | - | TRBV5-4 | CASSLSPGSDVTQYF | TGTGCCAGCAGCTTGTCGCCCGGGAGTGACGTTACGCAGTATTTT
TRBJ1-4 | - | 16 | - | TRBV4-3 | CASSQAPIQGDEKLFF | TGCGCCAGCAGCCAAGCCCCGATCCAGGGTGACGAAAAACTGTTTTTT
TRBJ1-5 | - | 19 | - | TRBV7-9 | CSSSRDSRVGRNSNQPQHF | TGTTCCAGCAGCCGCGACTCGAGGGTCGGACGAAATAGCAATCAGCCCCAGCATTTT
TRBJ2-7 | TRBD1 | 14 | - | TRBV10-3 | CAISGGQGHNEQYF | TGTGCCATCAGTGGGGGACAGGGCCACAACGAGCAGTACTTC
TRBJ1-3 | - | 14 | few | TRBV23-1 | CASTTDSSGNTIYF | TGCGCCAGCACCACAGACAGCTCTGGAAACACCATATATTTT
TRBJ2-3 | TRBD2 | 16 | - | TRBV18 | CASSPSGGGASDTQYF | TGTGCCAGCTCACCGTCCGGCGGGGGGGCCTCAGATACGCAGTATTTT
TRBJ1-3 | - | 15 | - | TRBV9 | CASSVSQGRGNTIYF | TGTGCCAGCAGCGTTTCACAGGGTAGGGGAAACACCATATATTTT
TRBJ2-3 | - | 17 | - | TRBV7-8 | CASSWGGGAGDADTQYF | TGTGCCAGCAGCTGGGGGGGCGGGGCGGGAGACGCAGATACGCAGTATTTT
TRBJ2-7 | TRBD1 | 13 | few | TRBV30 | CAWSAGGIYEQYF | TGTGCCTGGAGTGCAGGGGGCATCTACGAGCAGTACTTC
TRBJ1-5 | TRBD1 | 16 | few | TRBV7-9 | CSSSLDGTGGNQPQHF | TGTTCCAGCAGCTTAGATGGGACAGGGGGCAATCAGCCCCAGCATTTT
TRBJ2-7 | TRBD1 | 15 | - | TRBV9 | CASSVAGTGFYEQYF | TGTGCCAGCAGCGTAGCGGGGACAGGGTTCTACGAGCAGTACTTC
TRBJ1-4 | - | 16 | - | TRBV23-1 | CASSQAPPYLNEKLFF | TGCGCCAGCAGTCAAGCGCCCCCTTATCTTAATGAAAAACTGTTTTTT
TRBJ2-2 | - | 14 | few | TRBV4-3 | CASSQGHSAGELFF | TGCGCCAGCAGCCAAGGACACTCGGCCGGGGAGCTGTTTTTT
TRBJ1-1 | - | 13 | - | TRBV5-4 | CASSSGLLTEAFF | TGTGCCAGCAGCTCTGGACTTTTGACTGAAGCTTTCTTT
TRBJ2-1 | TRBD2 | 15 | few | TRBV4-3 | CASSQGFGGTSEQFF | TGCGCCAGCAGCCAAGGATTTGGGGGGACTAGTGAGCAGTTCTTC
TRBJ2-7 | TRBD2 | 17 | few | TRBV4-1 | CASSRALAGVGVYEQYF | TGCGCCAGCAGCCGGGCGCTAGCGGGAGTAGGTGTATACGAGCAGTACTTC
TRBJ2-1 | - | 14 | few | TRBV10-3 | CAISASGQSGEQFF | TGTGCCATCAGTGCCTCAGGGCAGTCGGGTGAGCAGTTCTTC
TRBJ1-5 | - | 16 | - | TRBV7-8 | CASSLEGQLSNQPQHF | TGTGCCAGCAGCTTAGAAGGACAGTTAAGCAATCAGCCCCAGCATTTT
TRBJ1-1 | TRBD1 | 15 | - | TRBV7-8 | CASSLRDSLNTEAFF | TGTGCCAGCAGCTTACGGGACAGTCTGAACACTGAAGCTTTCTTT
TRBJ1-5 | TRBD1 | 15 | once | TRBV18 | CASSAGQGNNQPQHF | TGTGCCAGCTCAGCGGGACAGGGGAACAATCAGCCCCAGCATTTT
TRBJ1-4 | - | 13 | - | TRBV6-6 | CASSREDNEKLFF | TGTGCCAGCAGTCGTGAGGATAATGAAAAACTGTTTTTT
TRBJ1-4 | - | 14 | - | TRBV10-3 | CAISDGRGDEKLFF | TGTGCCATCAGTGACGGCAGGGGTGACGAAAAACTGTTTTTT
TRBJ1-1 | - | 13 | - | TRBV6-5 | CASSYRGNTEAFF | TGTGCCAGCAGTTACCGGGGGAACACTGAAGCTTTCTTT
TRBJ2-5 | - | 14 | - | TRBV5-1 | CASSLDRQGGTQYF | TGCGCCAGCAGCTTGGATCGGCAGGGAGGGACCCAGTACTTC
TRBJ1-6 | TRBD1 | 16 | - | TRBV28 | CASRLPGQGNNSPLHF | TGTGCCAGCAGACTTCCTGGACAGGGTAATAATTCACCCCTCCACTTT
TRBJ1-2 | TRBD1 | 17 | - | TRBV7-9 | CASSTGWGTGELHGYTF | TGTGCCAGCAGCACGGGCTGGGGGACAGGGGAGTTACATGGCTACACCTTC